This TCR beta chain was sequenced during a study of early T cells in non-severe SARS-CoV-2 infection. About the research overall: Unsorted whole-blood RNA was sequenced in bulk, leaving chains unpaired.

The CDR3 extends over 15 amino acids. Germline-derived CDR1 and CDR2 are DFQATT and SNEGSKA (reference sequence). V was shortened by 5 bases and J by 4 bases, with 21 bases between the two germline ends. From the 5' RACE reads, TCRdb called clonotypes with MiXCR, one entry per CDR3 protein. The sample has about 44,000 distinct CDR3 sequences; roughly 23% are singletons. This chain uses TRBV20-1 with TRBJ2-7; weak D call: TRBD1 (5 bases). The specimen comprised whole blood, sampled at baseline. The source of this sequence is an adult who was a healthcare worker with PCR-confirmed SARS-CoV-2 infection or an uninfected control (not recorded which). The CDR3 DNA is TGCAGTGCTCCAGATAACTCTAGGGGTTTATACGAGCAGTACTTC. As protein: CSAPDNSRGLYEQYF.